The clone carrying this TCR beta chain was detected only once. The antigen remains unidentified. PCR used 60 Vbeta primers and 13 Jbeta primers. TCRdb's table, derived via immunoSEQ multiplex PCR, lists solely in-frame clones and lacks some. The sample holds 150,000 to 200,000 clones, just under 80% seen once. This sample was included in a study of cytomegalovirus exposure and HLA in healthy donors. There were likely unrecorded immune exposures, though donors were nominally healthy when sampled. General observations from the study: It was reported in a later analysis that an Asian-associated ancestry cluster showed fewer N-insertions than the roughly 710-donor mean. Data from an earlier analysis indicated that most TCR beta V segments were productive either about 87% or about 30% of the time. Judged likely to be a sequencing artifact was a cluster of highly shared sequence variants.

Trimming stripped 0 bases from V and 0 bases from J, with 15 bases between. Germline V gives CDR1 LNHNV, CDR2 YYDKDF (reference sequence). This CDR3 is built from 18 residues. The specimen was PBMCs. The sequence was obtained from a woman aged 25 to 39 in good health and CMV-seronegative. This chain connects TRBV15 to TRBJ1-5; tentatively, D is TRBD1 (5 bases). CDR3: CATSRDLRQPYSNQPQHF. Here the CDR3 DNA reads TGTGCCACCAGCAGAGACCTTAGACAGCCATATAGCAATCAGCCCCAGCATTTT.